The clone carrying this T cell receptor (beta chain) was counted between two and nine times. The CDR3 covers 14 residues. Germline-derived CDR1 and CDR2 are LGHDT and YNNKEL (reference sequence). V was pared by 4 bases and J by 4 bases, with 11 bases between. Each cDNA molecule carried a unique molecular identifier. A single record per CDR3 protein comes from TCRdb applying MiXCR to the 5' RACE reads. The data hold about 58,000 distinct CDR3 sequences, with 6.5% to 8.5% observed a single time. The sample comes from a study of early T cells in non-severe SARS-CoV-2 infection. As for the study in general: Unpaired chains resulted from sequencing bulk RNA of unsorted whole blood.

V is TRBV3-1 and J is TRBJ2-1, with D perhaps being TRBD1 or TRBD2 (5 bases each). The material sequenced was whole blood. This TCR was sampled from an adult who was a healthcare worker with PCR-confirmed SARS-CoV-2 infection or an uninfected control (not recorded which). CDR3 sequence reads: CASSPHGGYNEQFF. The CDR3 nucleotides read TGTGCCAGCAGCCCCCATGGGGGTTACAATGAGCAGTTCTTC.